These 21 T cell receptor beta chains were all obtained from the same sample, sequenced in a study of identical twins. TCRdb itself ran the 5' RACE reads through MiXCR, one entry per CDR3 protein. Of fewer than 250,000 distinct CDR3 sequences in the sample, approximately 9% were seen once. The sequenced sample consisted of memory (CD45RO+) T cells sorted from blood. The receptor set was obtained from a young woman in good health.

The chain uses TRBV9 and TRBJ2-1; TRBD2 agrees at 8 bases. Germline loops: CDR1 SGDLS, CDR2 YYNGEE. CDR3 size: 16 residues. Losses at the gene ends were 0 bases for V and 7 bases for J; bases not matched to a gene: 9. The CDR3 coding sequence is TGTGCCAGCAGCGTAGTGGACGGGGGGGCAAGGAATGAGCAGTTCTTC. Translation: CASSVVDGGARNEQFF. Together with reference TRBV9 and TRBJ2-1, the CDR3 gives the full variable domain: DSGVTQTPKHLITATGQRVTLRCSPRSGDLSVYWYQQSLDQGLQFLIQYYNGEERAKGNILERFSAQQFPDLHSELNLSSLELGDSALYFCASSVVDGGARNEQFFGPGTRLTVL.

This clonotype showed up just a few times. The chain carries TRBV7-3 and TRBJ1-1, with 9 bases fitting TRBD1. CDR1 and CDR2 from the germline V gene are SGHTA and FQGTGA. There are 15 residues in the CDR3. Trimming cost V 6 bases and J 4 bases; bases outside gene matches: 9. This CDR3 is CASSQTGGYGTEAFF. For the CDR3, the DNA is TGTGCCAGCAGTCAGACAGGGGGATACGGCACTGAAGCTTTCTTT.

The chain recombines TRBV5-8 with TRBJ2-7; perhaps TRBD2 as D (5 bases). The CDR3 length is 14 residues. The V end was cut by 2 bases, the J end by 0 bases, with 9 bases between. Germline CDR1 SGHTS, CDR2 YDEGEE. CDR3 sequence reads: CASSFLAISYEQYF. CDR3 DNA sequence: TGTGCCAGCAGCTTCCTAGCCATCTCCTACGAGCAGTACTTC.

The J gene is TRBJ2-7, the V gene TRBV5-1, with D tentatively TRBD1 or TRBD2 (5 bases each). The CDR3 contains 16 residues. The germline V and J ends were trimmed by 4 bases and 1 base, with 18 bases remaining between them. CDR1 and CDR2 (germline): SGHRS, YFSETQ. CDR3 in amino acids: CASSRDPRDPSYEQYF. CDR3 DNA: TGCGCCAGCAGCCGCGACCCCCGGGACCCATCCTACGAGCAGTACTTC.

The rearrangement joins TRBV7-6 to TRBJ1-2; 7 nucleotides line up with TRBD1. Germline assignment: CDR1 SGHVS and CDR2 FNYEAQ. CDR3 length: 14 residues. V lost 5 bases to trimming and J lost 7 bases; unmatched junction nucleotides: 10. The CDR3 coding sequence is TGTGCCAGCAGCCCTCCAGGGGGTTTTGGTGGCTACACCTTC. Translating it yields CASSPPGGFGGYTF.

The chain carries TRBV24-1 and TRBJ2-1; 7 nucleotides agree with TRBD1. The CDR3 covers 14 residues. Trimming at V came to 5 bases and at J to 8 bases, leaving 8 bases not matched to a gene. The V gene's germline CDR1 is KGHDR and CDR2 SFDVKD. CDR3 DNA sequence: TGTGCCACCAGTGTAACAGGGGTGGAACATGAGCAGTTCTTC. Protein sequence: CATSVTGVEHEQFF.

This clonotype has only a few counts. The CDR3: CASSLGLEQYF. The CDR3 coding sequence is TGTGCCAGCAGCTTAGGACTTGAGCAGTACTTC. V is TRBV7-8 and J is TRBJ2-7; D remains unclear. The CDR3 loop spans 11 amino acids. V was shortened by 1 base and J by 7 bases, with 5 bases between the two germline ends. Germline-derived CDR1 and CDR2 are SGHVS and FQNEAQ.

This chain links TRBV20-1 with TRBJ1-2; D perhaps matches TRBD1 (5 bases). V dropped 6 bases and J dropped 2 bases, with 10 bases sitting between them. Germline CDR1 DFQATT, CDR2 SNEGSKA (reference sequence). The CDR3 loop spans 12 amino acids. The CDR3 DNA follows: TGCAGTGCCCCGGGGCAGAACTATGGCTACACCTTC. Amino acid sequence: CSAPGQNYGYTF.

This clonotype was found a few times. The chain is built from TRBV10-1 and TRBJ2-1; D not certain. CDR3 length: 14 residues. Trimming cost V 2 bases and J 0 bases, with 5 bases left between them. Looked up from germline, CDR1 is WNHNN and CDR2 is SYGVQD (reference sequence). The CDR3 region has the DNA TGCGCCAGCAGTGAGGGTGACTCCTACAATGAGCAGTTCTTC. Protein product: CASSEGDSYNEQFF.

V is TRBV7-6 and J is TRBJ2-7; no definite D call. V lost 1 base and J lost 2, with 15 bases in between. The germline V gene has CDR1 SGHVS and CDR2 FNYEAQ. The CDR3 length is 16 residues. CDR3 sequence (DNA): TGTGCCAGCAGCTTAGAGCCAGGCCCAAACCCCTACGAGCAGTACTTC. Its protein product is CASSLEPGPNPYEQYF.

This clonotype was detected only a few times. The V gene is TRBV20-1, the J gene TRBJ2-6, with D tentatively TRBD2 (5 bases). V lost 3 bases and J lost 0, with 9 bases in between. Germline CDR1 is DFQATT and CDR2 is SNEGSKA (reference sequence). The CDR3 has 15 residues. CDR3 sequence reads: CSASGGPSGANVLTF. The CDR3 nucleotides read TGCAGTGCTAGCGGAGGACCCTCTGGGGCCAACGTCCTGACTTTC.

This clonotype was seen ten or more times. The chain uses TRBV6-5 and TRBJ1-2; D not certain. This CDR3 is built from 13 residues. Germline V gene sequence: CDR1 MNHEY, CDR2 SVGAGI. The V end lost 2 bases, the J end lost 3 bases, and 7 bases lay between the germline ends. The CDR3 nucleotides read TGTGCCAGCAGTTACGGCAGCTACTATGGCTACACCTTC. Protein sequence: CASSYGSYYGYTF.

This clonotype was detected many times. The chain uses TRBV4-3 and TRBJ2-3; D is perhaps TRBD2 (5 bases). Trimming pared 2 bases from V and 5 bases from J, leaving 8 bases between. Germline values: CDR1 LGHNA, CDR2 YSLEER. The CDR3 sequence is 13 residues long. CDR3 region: CASSQLAQDTQYF. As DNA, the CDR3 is TGCGCCAGCAGCCAATTAGCGCAAGATACGCAGTATTTT.

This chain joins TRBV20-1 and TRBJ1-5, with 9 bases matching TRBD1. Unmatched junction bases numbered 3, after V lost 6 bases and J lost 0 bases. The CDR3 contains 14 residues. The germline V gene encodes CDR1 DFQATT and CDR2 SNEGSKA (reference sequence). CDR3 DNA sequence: TGCAGTGCCATGACAGGGGGTAGCAATCAGCCCCAGCATTTT. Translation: CSAMTGGSNQPQHF.

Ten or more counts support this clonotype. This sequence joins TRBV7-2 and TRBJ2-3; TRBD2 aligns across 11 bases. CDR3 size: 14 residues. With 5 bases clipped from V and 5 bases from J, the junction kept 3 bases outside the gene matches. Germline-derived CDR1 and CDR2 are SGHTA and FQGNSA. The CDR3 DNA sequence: TGTGCCAGCAGCCCTGGACTAGCGGGAGATACGCAGTATTTT. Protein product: CASSPGLAGDTQYF.

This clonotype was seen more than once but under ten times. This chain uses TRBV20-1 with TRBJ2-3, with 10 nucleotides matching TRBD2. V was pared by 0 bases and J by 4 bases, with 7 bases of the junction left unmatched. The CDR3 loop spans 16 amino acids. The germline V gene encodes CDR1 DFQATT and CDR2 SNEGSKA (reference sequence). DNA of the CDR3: TGCAGTGCTAGAGACCCCCGAGCGGGGGGGCCAGATACGCAGTATTTT. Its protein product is CSARDPRAGGPDTQYF.

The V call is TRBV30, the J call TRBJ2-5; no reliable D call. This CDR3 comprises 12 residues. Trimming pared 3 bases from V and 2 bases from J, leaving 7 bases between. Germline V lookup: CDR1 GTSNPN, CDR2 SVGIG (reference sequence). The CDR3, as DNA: TGTGCCTGGAGAGGCATACAAGAGACCCAGTACTTC. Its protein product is CAWRGIQETQYF.

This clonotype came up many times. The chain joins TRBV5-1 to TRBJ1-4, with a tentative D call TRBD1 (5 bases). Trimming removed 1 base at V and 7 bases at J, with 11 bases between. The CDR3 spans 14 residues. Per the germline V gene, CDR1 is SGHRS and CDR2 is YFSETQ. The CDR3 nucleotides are TGCGCCAGCAGCTTGTTCCAGGGCGGTGAAAAACTGTTTTTT. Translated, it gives CASSLFQGGEKLFF.

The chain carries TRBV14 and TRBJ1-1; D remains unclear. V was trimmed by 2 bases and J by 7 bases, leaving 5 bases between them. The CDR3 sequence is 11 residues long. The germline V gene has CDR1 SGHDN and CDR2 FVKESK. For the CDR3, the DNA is TGTGCCAGCAGCCAACGGGGTGAAGCTTTCTTT. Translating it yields CASSQRGEAFF.

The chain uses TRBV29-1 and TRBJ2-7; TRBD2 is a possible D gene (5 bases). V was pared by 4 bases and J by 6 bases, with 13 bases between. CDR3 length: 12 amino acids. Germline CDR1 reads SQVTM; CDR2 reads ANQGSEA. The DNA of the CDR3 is TGCAGCGTTGTAGGTGGAGGCGGCGAGCAGTACTTC. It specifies CSVVGGGGEQYF.

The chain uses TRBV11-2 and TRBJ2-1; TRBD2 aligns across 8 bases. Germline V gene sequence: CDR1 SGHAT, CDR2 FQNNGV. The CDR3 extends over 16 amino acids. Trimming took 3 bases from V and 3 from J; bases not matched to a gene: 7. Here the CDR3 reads CASSFRLGGVYNEQFF. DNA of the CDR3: TGTGCCAGCAGCTTTAGGCTCGGGGGGGTCTACAATGAGCAGTTCTTC.